The following is a T cell receptor (beta chain) sequence with its context. These data originate in a study of metastatic and nonmetastatic thyroid tumors. Before thyroid surgery, none of the patients had received any treatment. Study processing details: In papillary thyroid cancer, a distant-metastasis classifier was built using CDR3 differences across clinicopathological groups. TCRdb recomputed clones from the PCR reads via MiXCR. TCRdb's processing, not the study's, gives the V and J calls here. The sample has some 16,000 clones; about a quarter are singletons. The specimen was tumor tissue. The TCR comes from a female donor with papillary thyroid cancer or a benign thyroid nodule (not recorded which). Some clones in this sample may be carry-over from other donors' samples.

The CDR3 sequence: CASTRGTSGNTIYF. CDR3 coding DNA: TGTGCCAGCACCCGAGGCACCTCTGGAAACACCATATATTTT. The J gene is TRBJ1-3, the V gene TRBV12-3 or TRBV12-4; D remains unclear. The CDR3 length is 14 residues. V lost 7 bases and J lost 0, with 10 bases in between.